A selection of T cell receptor beta chains follows, all from one sample in a study of shared T cell receptors in the human thymus. Produced via immunoSEQ multiplex PCR; TCRdb's table is partial and in-frame only. The sample carries more than 550,000 clones, about 89% recorded once. These data also featured in a second study, about human thymus T cells.

Sample: thymocytes. The receptor set was obtained from a boy under two years old with a congenital heart defect. The CDR3 runs from the conserved cysteine through the conserved F or W. The D gene is left open where the match is weak. Size is stated for part of the rows, as once, few or many counts, or as a class when the clone is expanded.

J gene: TRBJ2-7
clone size: -
V gene: TRBV10-1
D gene: -
CDR3 DNA: TGCGCCAGCAACCGGACAAAACCTCCCTACGAGCAGTACTTC
CDR3 protein: CASNRTKPPYEQYF

J gene: TRBJ2-7
clone size: -
V gene: TRBV5-8
D gene: TRBD2
CDR3 DNA: TGTGCCAGCAGCCGCCATAGCGGGAGTCCCACCTACGAGCAGTACTTC
CDR3 protein: CASSRHSGSPTYEQYF

J gene: TRBJ2-1
clone size: -
V gene: TRBV7-2
D gene: -
CDR3 DNA: TGTGCCAGCAGCTTAGCCTCGGCAGGGTTGTACAATGAGCAGTTCTTC
CDR3 protein: CASSLASAGLYNEQFF

J gene: TRBJ1-5
clone size: -
V gene: TRBV5-6
D gene: TRBD1
CDR3 DNA: TGTGCCAGCAGCGACTCGCCGGGGACAGGGGGTCGCGGCAATCAGCCCCAGCATTTT
CDR3 protein: CASSDSPGTGGRGNQPQHF

J gene: TRBJ2-6
clone size: few
V gene: TRBV7-9
D gene: TRBD1
CDR3 DNA: TGTGCCAGCGGGGGACAGTGGTTTGTCTCTGGGGCCAACGTCCTGACTTTC
CDR3 protein: CASGGQWFVSGANVLTF

J gene: TRBJ1-5
clone size: once
V gene: TRBV7-8
D gene: -
CDR3 DNA: TGTGCCAGCAGCCCGGGGGATCAGCCCCAGCATTTT
CDR3 protein: CASSPGDQPQHF

J gene: TRBJ1-3
clone size: -
V gene: TRBV19
D gene: -
CDR3 DNA: TGTGCCAGTAGCCCGGCAGGGGCTGGAAACACCATATATTTT
CDR3 protein: CASSPAGAGNTIYF

J gene: TRBJ1-1
clone size: -
V gene: TRBV7-9
D gene: TRBD1
CDR3 DNA: TGTGCCAGCAGCTTAGAACAGGGGGGTGTCGCTGAAGCTTTCTTT
CDR3 protein: CASSLEQGGVAEAFF

J gene: TRBJ1-2
clone size: -
V gene: TRBV19
D gene: TRBD1
CDR3 DNA: TGTGCCAGTAGCCCCGACAGGGGAAGGGAGGACTATGGCTACACCTTC
CDR3 protein: CASSPDRGREDYGYTF

J gene: TRBJ1-5
clone size: -
V gene: TRBV6-1
D gene: TRBD1
CDR3 DNA: TGTGCCAGCAGTGAACGGGGACAGGGCTATAGCAATCAGCCCCAGCATTTT
CDR3 protein: CASSERGQGYSNQPQHF

J gene: TRBJ2-2
clone size: once
V gene: TRBV18
D gene: TRBD2
CDR3 DNA: TGTGCCAGCTCACCACCCCGGACTAGCTCCACCGGGGAGCTGTTTTTT
CDR3 protein: CASSPPRTSSTGELFF

J gene: TRBJ1-2
clone size: -
V gene: TRBV4-3
D gene: TRBD1
CDR3 DNA: TGCGCCAGCAGCCAAGAGATGCAGGGGGACGCCTATGGCTACACCTTC
CDR3 protein: CASSQEMQGDAYGYTF

J gene: TRBJ1-5
clone size: -
V gene: TRBV4-1
D gene: -
CDR3 DNA: TGCGCCAGCAGCCAAGACCCTCCCGACAGGATACTTTCGCAGATTAGCAATCAGCCCCAGCATTTT
CDR3 protein: CASSQDPPDRILSQISNQPQHF

J gene: TRBJ2-3
clone size: -
V gene: TRBV28
D gene: TRBD2
CDR3 DNA: TGTGCCAGCATGAGTCACGGGACTAGCGTGAGCACAGATACGCAGTATTTT
CDR3 protein: CASMSHGTSVSTDTQYF

J gene: TRBJ2-1
clone size: -
V gene: TRBV12-5
D gene: -
CDR3 DNA: TGTGCTAGTGGTTTGGTCCAGCGGTCCTACAATGAGCAGTTCTTC
CDR3 protein: CASGLVQRSYNEQFF

J gene: TRBJ1-1
clone size: -
V gene: TRBV6-1
D gene: TRBD1
CDR3 DNA: TGTGCCAGCAGACCCCGACAGGGGGCTGAAGCTTTCTTT
CDR3 protein: CASRPRQGAEAFF

J gene: TRBJ2-3
clone size: -
V gene: TRBV5-4
D gene: -
CDR3 DNA: TGTGCCAGCAGCGTCGGGACCTCCGGGAGTAGCACAGATACGCAGTATTTT
CDR3 protein: CASSVGTSGSSTDTQYF

J gene: TRBJ1-1
clone size: few
V gene: TRBV10-3
D gene: -
CDR3 DNA: TGTGCCATCACCCGGGCAGGGGCAAACGCTACGAACACTGAAGCTTTCTTT
CDR3 protein: CAITRAGANATNTEAFF

J gene: TRBJ1-5
clone size: -
V gene: TRBV28
D gene: -
CDR3 DNA: TGTGCCAGCAGCCGAAGCAGGGAAAGCAATCAGCCCCAGCATTTT
CDR3 protein: CASSRSRESNQPQHF

J gene: TRBJ2-1
clone size: -
V gene: TRBV5-1
D gene: TRBD2
CDR3 DNA: TGCGCCAGCAGCCCCGGGACTAGCGGGCCGAGCTCCTACAATGAGCAGTTCTTC
CDR3 protein: CASSPGTSGPSSYNEQFF

J gene: TRBJ1-2
clone size: -
V gene: TRBV19
D gene: -
CDR3 DNA: TGTGCCAGTAGTGAGACAGGTCCACCCCACTATGGCTACACCTTC
CDR3 protein: CASSETGPPHYGYTF

J gene: TRBJ2-1
clone size: -
V gene: TRBV30
D gene: -
CDR3 DNA: TGTGCCTGGAGTGTAGGACAGACCTACAATGAGCAGTTCTTC
CDR3 protein: CAWSVGQTYNEQFF

J gene: TRBJ1-2
clone size: -
V gene: TRBV5-1
D gene: -
CDR3 DNA: TGCGCCAGCAGCCAGAACGGGATCGTCAGTGTGGAACATGGCTACACCTTC
CDR3 protein: CASSQNGIVSVEHGYTF

J gene: TRBJ2-1
clone size: -
V gene: TRBV7-9
D gene: -
CDR3 DNA: TGTGCCAGCAGCTTAGGAGGGGGGGTCGTTAATGAGCAGTTCTTC
CDR3 protein: CASSLGGGVVNEQFF

J gene: TRBJ2-1
clone size: -
V gene: TRBV7-9
D gene: TRBD1
CDR3 DNA: TGTGCCAGCAGCCTCCGACAGGGGTTCGACAATGAGCAGTTCTTC
CDR3 protein: CASSLRQGFDNEQFF

J gene: TRBJ2-7
clone size: -
V gene: TRBV6-1
D gene: TRBD1
CDR3 DNA: TGTGCCAGCAAACAGGGGGCGCCCGGGTCCTACGAGCAGTACTTC
CDR3 protein: CASKQGAPGSYEQYF

J gene: TRBJ1-5
clone size: -
V gene: TRBV6-1
D gene: -
CDR3 DNA: TGTGCCAGCAGTGAAAAGTTCCGCGGAAATCAGCCCCAGCATTTT
CDR3 protein: CASSEKFRGNQPQHF

J gene: TRBJ1-3
clone size: -
V gene: TRBV5-4
D gene: -
CDR3 DNA: TGTGCCAGCAGCTTGCCCTCACAGGGATCGGATGGAAACACCATATATTTT
CDR3 protein: CASSLPSQGSDGNTIYF

J gene: TRBJ1-6
clone size: -
V gene: TRBV30
D gene: -
CDR3 DNA: TGTGCCTGGAGTGTGACAGTAAGCTCCTATAATTCACCCCTCCACTTT
CDR3 protein: CAWSVTVSSYNSPLHF

J gene: TRBJ1-1
clone size: once
V gene: TRBV6-1
D gene: TRBD1
CDR3 DNA: TGTGCCAGCAGTGCGGAGACAGGGGACACTGAAGCTTTCTTT
CDR3 protein: CASSAETGDTEAFF

J gene: TRBJ2-7
clone size: -
V gene: TRBV15
D gene: TRBD2
CDR3 DNA: TGTGCCACCAGCAGAGACCACCACCTTAGCGGGAGGGCCCACGAGCAGTACTTC
CDR3 protein: CATSRDHHLSGRAHEQYF

J gene: TRBJ1-6
clone size: -
V gene: TRBV2
D gene: -
CDR3 DNA: TGTGCCAGCAAGCCAGGGGCAGGCCCCCTCCACTTT
CDR3 protein: CASKPGAGPLHF

J gene: TRBJ1-1
clone size: -
V gene: TRBV11-2
D gene: -
CDR3 DNA: TGTGCCAGCAGCTTACCCGGCCGCTGGACACTCAACACTGAAGCTTTCTTT
CDR3 protein: CASSLPGRWTLNTEAFF

J gene: TRBJ1-1
clone size: few
V gene: TRBV7-8
D gene: TRBD1
CDR3 DNA: TGTGCCAGCAGCTCAGACAGGGAGACTGAAGCTTTCTTT
CDR3 protein: CASSSDRETEAFF

J gene: TRBJ1-5
clone size: few
V gene: TRBV27
D gene: TRBD1
CDR3 DNA: TGTGCCAGCAGTTTGGGGACAGGCCACAATCAGCCCCAGCATTTT
CDR3 protein: CASSLGTGHNQPQHF

J gene: TRBJ2-5
clone size: -
V gene: TRBV19
D gene: -
CDR3 DNA: TGTGCCAGTAGTATTAGGGGGGGGGAGACCCAGTACTTC
CDR3 protein: CASSIRGGETQYF

J gene: TRBJ1-1
clone size: -
V gene: TRBV7-2
D gene: -
CDR3 DNA: TGTGCCAGCAGCTTAGTGGCACATTTGAACACTGAAGCTTTCTTT
CDR3 protein: CASSLVAHLNTEAFF

J gene: TRBJ1-2
clone size: -
V gene: TRBV28
D gene: TRBD1
CDR3 DNA: TGTGCCAGCAGTTTAGGGAGTGGGACAGAGGGTTGTCTCTATGGCTACACCTTC
CDR3 protein: CASSLGSGTEGCLYGYTF

J gene: TRBJ2-2
clone size: -
V gene: TRBV14
D gene: TRBD2
CDR3 DNA: TGTGCCAGCAGCCAAGTGCGGGGGAAGAACGGGGAGCTGTTTTTT
CDR3 protein: CASSQVRGKNGELFF

J gene: TRBJ2-1
clone size: -
V gene: TRBV18
D gene: TRBD2
CDR3 DNA: TGTGCCAGCTCACCACCAACAAGAGGACTAGCGGGTTACAATGAGCAGTTCTTC
CDR3 protein: CASSPPTRGLAGYNEQFF

J gene: TRBJ2-2
clone size: -
V gene: TRBV4-1
D gene: TRBD2
CDR3 DNA: TGCGCCAGCAGCAAAGTAGCGGGGAAAATAAACACCGGGGAGCTGTTTTTT
CDR3 protein: CASSKVAGKINTGELFF

J gene: TRBJ2-4
clone size: -
V gene: TRBV19
D gene: -
CDR3 DNA: TGTGCCAGTAGTATTCCCGGGACTTTGAAGTCCAAAAACATTCAGTACTTC
CDR3 protein: CASSIPGTLKSKNIQYF

J gene: TRBJ1-6
clone size: -
V gene: TRBV27
D gene: -
CDR3 DNA: TGTGCCAGCAGTTTAGGTCGACAGAATAATTCACCCCTCCACTTT
CDR3 protein: CASSLGRQNNSPLHF

J gene: TRBJ1-1
clone size: -
V gene: TRBV10-3
D gene: -
CDR3 DNA: TGTGCCATCAGCGAGACCGAAGCGAACACTGAAGCTTTCTTT
CDR3 protein: CAISETEANTEAFF

J gene: TRBJ2-1
clone size: -
V gene: TRBV2
D gene: TRBD2
CDR3 DNA: TGTGCCAGCAGTGAAGCGAGGAGACGGACTAGCGGGGGGGGGCTTGGTAACAATGAGCAGTTCTTC
CDR3 protein: CASSEARRRTSGGGLGNNEQFF

J gene: TRBJ2-7
clone size: -
V gene: TRBV12-5
D gene: -
CDR3 DNA: TGTGCTAGTGGTCCCGATAGTCAGGGCGACTACGAGCAGTACTTC
CDR3 protein: CASGPDSQGDYEQYF

J gene: TRBJ2-2
clone size: -
V gene: TRBV4-3
D gene: -
CDR3 DNA: TGCGCCAGCAGCCAAGATCAGGTTGTGTCGAACACCGGGGAGCTGTTTTTT
CDR3 protein: CASSQDQVVSNTGELFF

J gene: TRBJ2-3
clone size: -
V gene: TRBV6-1
D gene: -
CDR3 DNA: TGTGCCAGCGGAGAGAGGGGGTCGCGCACAGATACGCAGTATTTT
CDR3 protein: CASGERGSRTDTQYF

J gene: TRBJ2-1
clone size: -
V gene: TRBV13
D gene: TRBD2
CDR3 DNA: TGTGCCAGCAGCCGCCCTAGCGGGGGGGACCTTTACAATGAGCAGTTCTTC
CDR3 protein: CASSRPSGGDLYNEQFF

J gene: TRBJ1-5
clone size: -
V gene: TRBV6-7
D gene: TRBD1
CDR3 DNA: TGTGCCAGCAGCGCCTACCGGGACAGCGAGAAGAATAGCAATCAGCCCCAGCATTTT
CDR3 protein: CASSAYRDSEKNSNQPQHF

J gene: TRBJ2-7
clone size: few
V gene: TRBV5-6
D gene: TRBD1
CDR3 DNA: TGTGCCAGCAGCTCGGGACAGCACTCCTACGAGCAGTACTTC
CDR3 protein: CASSSGQHSYEQYF

J gene: TRBJ2-3
clone size: -
V gene: TRBV21-1
D gene: -
CDR3 DNA: TGTGCCAGCAGCCCCAGGTGCCTAGCGGGCGACACAGATACGCAGTATTTT
CDR3 protein: CASSPRCLAGDTDTQYF

J gene: TRBJ2-1
clone size: -
V gene: TRBV27
D gene: TRBD1
CDR3 DNA: TGTGCCAGCAGTTTATCGGCGAACGGACAGGGGTGGAATGAGCAGTTCTTC
CDR3 protein: CASSLSANGQGWNEQFF

J gene: TRBJ2-7
clone size: -
V gene: TRBV6-6
D gene: -
CDR3 DNA: TGTGCCAGCAGTTACACCCAGTATGGGCAGTACTTC
CDR3 protein: CASSYTQYGQYF

J gene: TRBJ2-7
clone size: -
V gene: TRBV6-5
D gene: TRBD2
CDR3 DNA: TGTGCCAGCAGCCTAGGGGGACTAGGGTCCTACGAGCAGTACTTC
CDR3 protein: CASSLGGLGSYEQYF

J gene: TRBJ2-7
clone size: -
V gene: TRBV7-9
D gene: -
CDR3 DNA: TGTGCCAGCAGCTACGAGGGGACACCCTACGAGCAGTACTTC
CDR3 protein: CASSYEGTPYEQYF

J gene: TRBJ1-5
clone size: -
V gene: TRBV28
D gene: -
CDR3 DNA: TGTGCCAGCAGTCCCCCCAGGGAAGATCAGCCCCAGCATTTT
CDR3 protein: CASSPPREDQPQHF

J gene: TRBJ1-1
clone size: -
V gene: TRBV6-5
D gene: TRBD1
CDR3 DNA: TGTGCCAGCAGAGGGACAGCACCGAACACTGAAGCTTTCTTT
CDR3 protein: CASRGTAPNTEAFF

J gene: TRBJ2-1
clone size: -
V gene: TRBV5-1
D gene: -
CDR3 DNA: TGCGCCAGCAGCTCCGCTTCGCCGGGATCATACAATGAGCAGTTCTTC
CDR3 protein: CASSSASPGSYNEQFF

J gene: TRBJ1-6
clone size: -
V gene: TRBV7-2
D gene: TRBD1
CDR3 DNA: TGTGCCAGCAGGGAACAGGGGGCGGGTGATTCACCCCTCCACTTT
CDR3 protein: CASREQGAGDSPLHF